The sequence of this T cell receptor (beta chain) was determined in a study of Ad26.COV2.S vaccination and SARS-CoV-2 variants listed by TCRdb under 2021. Concerning the study at large: Vaccine-arm donors were drawn from COV1001, a multicentre, randomized, double-blind, placebo-controlled phase I-IIa trial of Ad26.COV2.S in healthy adults. Ad26.COV2.S was given intramuscularly at 5x10^10 or 1x10^11 viral particles, as a single shot or as two shots 56 days apart. The specificity and breadth of SARS-CoV-2-reactive T cell receptors after Ad26.COV2.S vaccination were assessed by TCRbeta repertoire sequencing. The TCR-sequenced set comprised around 32 samples: about 19 Ad26.COV2.S vaccine recipients, 5 placebo recipients and 8 SARS-CoV-2 convalescent individuals. Trial participants were randomized into five groups of five: low-dose or high-dose Ad26.COV2.S given once or twice, or placebo on both occasions. Investigators did not know the trial group allocation while performing experiments and assessing outcomes. Study-level results and caveats: The study was not powered for comparison of responses between vaccine doses or regimens. Vaccine and placebo recipients had comparable non-spike TCR breadth, which fits with the vaccine containing only spike. According to the authors, total T cell responses may have been underestimated by the TCR breadth and depth analyses. Spike-specific TCR breadth was higher in Ad26.COV2.S recipients than in placebo recipients (P = 0.0014). After vaccination, spike-specific CD8+ and CD4+ T cell responses were reported to show substantial breadth.

TCRbeta CDR3 regions were sequenced with the immunoSEQ Assay. After extraction, genomic DNA underwent amplification by bias-controlled multiplex PCR, followed by high-throughput sequencing. Per the original workflow: To quantify the absolute abundance of every unique TCRbeta CDR3 region, sequences were collapsed and filtered. T cell fraction was estimated by normalizing TCRbeta template counts to usable DNA, with usable DNA measured through amplification of reference genes found in all nucleated cells. Repertoire TCRs were annotated as SARS-CoV-2-specific when V gene, CDR3 amino acid sequence and J gene were exactly matched to a known reactive TCR set. The reference SARS-CoV-2 TCR set came from MIRA and was filtered for enrichment in COVID-19-positive ImmuneCODE repertoires, removing public or cross-reactive TCRs. Drawing on the MIRA antigens, annotated TCRs were analysed further at the level of specific ORF or position within ORF. Breadth was defined as the number of annotated unique rearrangements divided by the total number of unique productive rearrangements, and depth was defined as the summed frequency of the annotated unique rearrangements. Two-sided Wilcoxon rank-sum tests were applied when comparing TCR breadth between groups. TCRdb provides this immuneACCESS table in a form limited to in-frame rearrangements. Some clones are lacking; in checked studies, under half of them reflect an unresolved V gene, and why the rest are absent is not known. V and J calls plus clone size are reproduced from that table; the DNA served to infer D and trimming. This sample has more than 300,000 clones in its table, and 80% to 90% of those were observed once. The ten largest clones add up to over 8.5% of the sample.

The treatment or condition label here, explained by the study, means: 15 to 20 received Ad26.COV2.S at low or high dose, single or two shots; about 5 received placebo; per-sample allocation not given. Repertoires of vaccine and placebo recipients were sequenced from samples taken on day 63 after the first injection. Between 29 July and 7 August 2020, Cohort 1b enrolled about 27 adults aged 18-55 years at one site in Boston, USA. Ad26.COV2.S was a replication-incompetent adenovirus type 26 vector that expressed a prefusion-stabilized SARS-CoV-2 spike protein derived from the original Wuhan strain. As concerns this clone: The target of this receptor is not known. Base qualities are not provided; no much larger clone lies one nucleotide away.

The sample consisted of peripheral blood, taken in a trial of Ad26.COV2.S vaccine versus placebo. This clonotype was obtained from a person between 18 and 59 years old who received the Ad26.COV2.S COVID-19 vaccine or a placebo.

The nucleotide sequence reads TGTGCCAGCAGTTCCGGGACTAGCAGCAGCAATGAGCAGTTCTTC. This yields the protein CASSSGTSSSNEQFF. This chain is built from TRBV6-2 or TRBV6-3 and TRBJ2-1; a stretch of 9 junction bases matches TRBD2. Taken from the germline V gene, the CDR1 and CDR2 loops are MNHEY and SVGEGT. Including cysteine and phenylalanine, the CDR3 has 15 amino acids. Only the CDR3 region is kept as DNA, spanning 45 bases read in frame from base 1. After removal of 4 bases from V and 6 bases from J, the junction retains 7 bases not matched to a gene.